What follows is one TCR beta chain and its context. CDR3 size: 16 residues. The V end lost 0 bases, the J end lost 7 bases, and 17 bases lay between the germline ends. CDR1 is LGHNA and CDR2 is YNFKEQ in the germline V gene. The data are from a study of cytomegalovirus exposure and HLA in healthy donors. PCR employed 60 Vbeta and 13 Jbeta primers. Data came from immunoSEQ multiplex PCR; TCRdb stores just in-frame clones and leaves some out. This sample carries 250,000 to 350,000 clones, 80% of them seen once, and the ten largest clones take roughly 0.3%. This TCR came from a girl between 2 and 10 years old in good health and CMV-seronegative. The sample was PBMCs. The chain recombines TRBV4-2 with TRBJ2-3, with D perhaps TRBD1 (7 bases). The CDR3, as DNA: TGTGCCAGCAGCCAAGAGGAGGGGGCCCCGGGCCATACGCAGTATTTT. Translating it yields CASSQEEGAPGHTQYF.